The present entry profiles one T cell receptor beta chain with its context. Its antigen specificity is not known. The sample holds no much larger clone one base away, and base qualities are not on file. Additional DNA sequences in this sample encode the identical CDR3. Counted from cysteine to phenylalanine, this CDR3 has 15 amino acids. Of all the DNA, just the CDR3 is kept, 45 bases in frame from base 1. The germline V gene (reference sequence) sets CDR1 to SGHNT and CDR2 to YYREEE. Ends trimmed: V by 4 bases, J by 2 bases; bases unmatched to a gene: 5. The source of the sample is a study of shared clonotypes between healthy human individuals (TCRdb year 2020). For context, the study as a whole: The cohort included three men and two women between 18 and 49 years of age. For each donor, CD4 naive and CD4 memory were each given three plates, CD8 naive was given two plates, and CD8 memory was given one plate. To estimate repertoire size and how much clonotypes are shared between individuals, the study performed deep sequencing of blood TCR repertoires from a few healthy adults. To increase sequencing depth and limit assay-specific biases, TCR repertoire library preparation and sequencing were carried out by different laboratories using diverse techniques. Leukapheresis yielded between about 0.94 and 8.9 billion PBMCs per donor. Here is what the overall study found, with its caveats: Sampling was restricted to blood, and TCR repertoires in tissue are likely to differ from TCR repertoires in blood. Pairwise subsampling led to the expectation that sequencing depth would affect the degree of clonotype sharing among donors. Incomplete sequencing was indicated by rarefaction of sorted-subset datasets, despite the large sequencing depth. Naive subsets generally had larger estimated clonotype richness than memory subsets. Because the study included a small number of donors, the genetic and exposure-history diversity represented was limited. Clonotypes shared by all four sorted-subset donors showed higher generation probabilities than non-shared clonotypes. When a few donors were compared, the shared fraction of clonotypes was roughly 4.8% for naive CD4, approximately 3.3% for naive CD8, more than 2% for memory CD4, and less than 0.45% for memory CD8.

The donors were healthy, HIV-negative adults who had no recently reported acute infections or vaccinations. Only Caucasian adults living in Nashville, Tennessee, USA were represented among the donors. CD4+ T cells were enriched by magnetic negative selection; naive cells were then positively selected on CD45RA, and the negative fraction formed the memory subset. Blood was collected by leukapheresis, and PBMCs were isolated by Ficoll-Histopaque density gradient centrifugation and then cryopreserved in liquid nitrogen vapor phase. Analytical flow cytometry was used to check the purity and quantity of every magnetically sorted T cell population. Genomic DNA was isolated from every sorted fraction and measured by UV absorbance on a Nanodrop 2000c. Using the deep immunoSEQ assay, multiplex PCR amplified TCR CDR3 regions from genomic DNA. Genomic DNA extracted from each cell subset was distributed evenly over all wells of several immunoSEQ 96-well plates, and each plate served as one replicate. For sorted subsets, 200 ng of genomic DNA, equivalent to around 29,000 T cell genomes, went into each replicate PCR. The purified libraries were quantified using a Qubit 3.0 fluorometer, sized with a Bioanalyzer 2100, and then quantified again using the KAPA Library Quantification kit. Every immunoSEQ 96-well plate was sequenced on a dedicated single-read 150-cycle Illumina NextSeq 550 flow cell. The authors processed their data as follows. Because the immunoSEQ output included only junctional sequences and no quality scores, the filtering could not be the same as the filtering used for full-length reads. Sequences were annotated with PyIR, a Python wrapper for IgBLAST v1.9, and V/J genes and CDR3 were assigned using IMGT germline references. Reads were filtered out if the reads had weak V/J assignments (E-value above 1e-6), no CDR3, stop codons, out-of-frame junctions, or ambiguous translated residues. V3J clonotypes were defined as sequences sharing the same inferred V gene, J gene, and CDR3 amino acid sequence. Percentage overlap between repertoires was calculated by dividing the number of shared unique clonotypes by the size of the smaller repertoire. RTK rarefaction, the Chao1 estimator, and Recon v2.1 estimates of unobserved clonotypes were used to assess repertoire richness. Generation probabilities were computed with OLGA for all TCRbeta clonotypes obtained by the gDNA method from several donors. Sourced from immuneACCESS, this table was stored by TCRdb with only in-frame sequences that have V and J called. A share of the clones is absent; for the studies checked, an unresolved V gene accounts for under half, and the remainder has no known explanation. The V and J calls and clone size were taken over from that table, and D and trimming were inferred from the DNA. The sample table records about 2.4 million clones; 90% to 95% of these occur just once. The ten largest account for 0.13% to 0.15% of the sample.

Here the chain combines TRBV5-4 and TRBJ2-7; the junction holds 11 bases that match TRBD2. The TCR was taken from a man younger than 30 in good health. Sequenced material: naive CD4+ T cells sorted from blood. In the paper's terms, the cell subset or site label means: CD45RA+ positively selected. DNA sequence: TGTGCCAGCAGCCGAGGGACTAGCGGTACCTACGAGCAGTACTTC. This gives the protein CASSRGTSGTYEQYF.